A single T cell receptor (beta chain) is shown here with its context. The authors' processing: Reference gene primer amplification yielded estimated nucleated cell counts. The protocol was immunoSEQ multiplex PCR, while the TCRdb copy is restricted to in-frame clones and leaves out a portion. That table gives V, J and clone size, and the DNA gave D and trimming. The sample carries roughly 190,000 clones, roughly 80% recorded once. This entry belongs to a study of blood T cell repertoires in COVID-19. In the study overall: The origin of the acute and convalescent COVID-19 samples was the United States, Italy and Spain.

V shed 5 bases and J shed 5 bases, with 16 bases lying between them. Per germline, CDR1 SGHAT and CDR2 FQNNGV. This CDR3 has 15 residues. V is TRBV11-2 and J is TRBJ2-1; a weak D match, TRBD1 (5 bases). Specimen: peripheral blood. The receptor's source is a woman aged 50 to 65 with acute or convalescent COVID-19. The CDR3 here is CASSHGVSRDNEQFF. The CDR3 bases are TGTGCCAGCAGCCATGGGGTGTCCAGGGACAATGAGCAGTTCTTC.